The 32 T cell receptor beta chains presented below share a single source sample, sequenced in a study of T cell repertoires in cytomegalovirus infection. TCRdb reprocessed the reads via MiXCR and lists one record per CDR3 protein. Of approximately 500,000 distinct CDR3 sequences listed, about 17% are singletons. Sequencing was done on a sample of CD8+ T cells from PBMCs. These receptors were collected from a human donor in good health (CMV status not recorded). Some clones in this sample may be carry-over from other donors' samples.

The CDR3 here is CASRRLGLAYEQYF. CDR3 DNA sequence: TGTGCCAGCAGGCGATTGGGACTAGCCTACGAGCAGTACTTC. The J gene is TRBJ2-7, the V gene TRBV6-1, with 8 bases that match TRBD2. Germline V gene data show CDR1 as MNHNS and CDR2 as SASEGT. Germline trimming cut 6 bases from V and 2 bases from J; bases unmatched to any gene: 6. This CDR3 comprises 14 residues.

The chain has TRBV13 and TRBJ2-7; D is perhaps TRBD1 (5 bases). The CDR3 contains 13 residues. Germline CDR1 PRHDT, CDR2 FYEKMQ (reference sequence). Trimming cost V 6 bases and J 5 bases, with 14 bases left between them. The CDR3 sequence is CASRSNLRDEQYF. The DNA of the CDR3 is TGTGCCAGCAGATCTAACCTCAGGGACGAGCAGTACTTC.

The chain joins TRBV7-3 to TRBJ1-6, with D perhaps TRBD1 (6 bases). Per germline, CDR1 SGHTA and CDR2 FQGTGA. The CDR3 extends over 16 amino acids. V gave up 0 bases and J gave up 10 bases, with 16 bases separating them. The chain's CDR3 is CASSLTPNKGGSPLHF. The CDR3 DNA follows: TGTGCCAGCAGCTTAACCCCAAACAAGGGGGGCTCACCCCTCCACTTT.

This clonotype was recorded at least ten times. The J gene is TRBJ2-3, the V gene TRBV7-8, with 9 bases identical to TRBD2. With 1 base clipped from V and 0 bases from J, the junction kept 5 bases outside the gene matches. This CDR3 is 17 amino acids long. Germline V lookup: CDR1 SGHVS, CDR2 FQNEAQ. CDR3 nucleotide sequence: TGTGCCAGCAGCTTAGGTCTAGCGGGGACTAGCACAGATACGCAGTATTTT. This gives the protein CASSLGLAGTSTDTQYF.

V and J are TRBV19 and TRBJ2-1, with TRBD2 matching over 9 bases. The CDR3 extends over 16 amino acids. CDR1 and CDR2 from the germline V gene are LNHDA and SQIVND (reference sequence). J lost 8 bases, V lost 5 bases, and 13 bases had no gene match. Here the CDR3 reads CASSSETSGPGDEQFF. The CDR3 coding sequence is TGTGCCAGTAGTTCCGAGACTAGCGGTCCTGGCGATGAGCAGTTCTTC.

The V and J genes are TRBV7-9 and TRBJ1-3; D is undetermined. CDR3 length: 15 amino acids. Germline values: CDR1 SEHNR, CDR2 FQNEAQ (reference sequence). With 4 bases removed from V and 0 bases from J, the gap between germline ends came to 10 bases. In DNA form, the CDR3 reads TGTGCCAGCAGCTCTCATGCTAGCTCTGGAAACACCATATATTTT. It is translated as CASSSHASSGNTIYF. Full variable domain (remainder filled in from reference TRBV7-9 and TRBJ1-3): DTGVSQNPRHKITKRGQNVTFRCDPISEHNRLYWYRQTLGQGPEFLTYFQNEAQLEKSRLLSDRFSAERPKGSFSTLEIQRTEQGDSAMYLCASSSHASSGNTIYFGEGSWLTVV.

This clonotype turned up a few times. The chain joins TRBV19 to TRBJ1-6; no clear D. Trimming took off 1 base at V and 12 bases at J, with 13 bases between the two ends. Germline CDR1 is LNHDA and CDR2 is SQIVND (reference sequence). The CDR3 contains 14 residues. The CDR3 DNA sequence: TGTGCCAGTAGTATAGCCCTCGGGCGATTACCCCTCCACTTT. Amino acids: CASSIALGRLPLHF.

This clonotype was detected only a few times. The V gene is TRBV5-1, the J gene TRBJ1-4; D gene ambiguous. The CDR3 is 15 amino acids. CDR1 and CDR2 (germline): SGHRS, YFSETQ. V shed 4 bases and J shed 0 bases, with 10 bases lying between them. The CDR3, as DNA: TGCGCCAGCAGCCCAGACGCTGCAACTAATGAAAAACTGTTTTTT. Protein sequence: CASSPDAATNEKLFF.

This clonotype was counted ten times or more. One end of the junction varies from germline; a read error may be responsible. The genes are TRBV12-3 or TRBV12-4 and TRBJ1-2; tentative D call: TRBD1 (5 bases). This CDR3 spans 14 amino acids. The CDR3 is CATSTRGNPYGYTF. The CDR3 DNA is TGTGCCACCAGTACCCGGGGGAACCCCTATGGCTACACCTTC.

The table lists this clonotype with many counts. V usage is TRBV7-9 and J usage is TRBJ2-2; 8 positions match TRBD2. The CDR3 sequence is 15 residues long. The germline V gene has CDR1 SEHNR and CDR2 FQNEAQ (reference sequence). J gave up 5 bases and V 5 bases, and 7 bases lay outside the gene matches. CDR3 region: CASSPGRGDTGELFF. CDR3 nucleotide sequence: TGTGCCAGCAGCCCCGGGAGGGGCGATACCGGGGAGCTGTTTTTT.

The chain joins TRBV2 to TRBJ1-1; possible D gene TRBD1, 6 bases. Germline CDR1 is SNHLY and CDR2 is FYNNEI. The CDR3 is 13 amino acids. Trimming pared 9 bases from V and 2 bases from J, leaving 13 bases between. CDR3 in amino acids: CARRQAFNTEAFF. The CDR3, as DNA: TGTGCCAGAAGACAGGCGTTTAACACTGAAGCTTTCTTT.

This clonotype came up many times. The rearrangement joins TRBV6-5 to TRBJ1-1; D possibly corresponds to TRBD1 (5 bases). The CDR3 loop spans 14 amino acids. The V end lost 2 bases, the J end lost 7 bases, and 14 bases lay between the germline ends. Germline assignment: CDR1 MNHEY and CDR2 SVGAGI. CDR3 sequence reads: CASSYQRDGSEAFF. CDR3 nucleotide sequence: TGTGCCAGCAGTTACCAGAGGGACGGCAGTGAAGCTTTCTTT.

This clonotype was detected many times. The chain uses TRBV10-3 and TRBJ2-2; the D is unclear. The CDR3 length is 14 residues. V gave up 3 bases and J gave up 1 base, with 6 bases separating them. Germline V gene data show CDR1 as ENHRY and CDR2 as SYGVKD. The CDR3: CAISDSGNTGELFF. The CDR3 DNA follows: TGTGCCATCAGTGACTCAGGGAACACCGGGGAGCTGTTTTTT.

V and J are TRBV6-6 and TRBJ1-5; D uncertain. V lost 6 bases to trimming and J lost 0 bases, with 15 bases between them. The CDR3 is made up of 16 amino acids. The germline V gene encodes CDR1 MNHNY and CDR2 SVGAGI (reference sequence). This CDR3 is CASSPRAGLSNQPQHF. The CDR3 DNA follows: TGTGCCAGCAGCCCTCGGGCGGGCCTTAGCAATCAGCCCCAGCATTTT.

In regard to this clonotype: A much larger clonotype is one base distant, so this may be a read error. The chain recombines TRBV19 with TRBJ2-1, with D possibly called TRBD1 or TRBD2 (5 bases each). The length of the CDR3 is 15 residues. Germline CDR1 and CDR2: LNHDA and SQIVND (reference sequence). CDR3 nucleotide sequence: TGTGCCAGTAGTATAAGCGACAGCGACTACAATGAGCTGTTCTTC. This sequence encodes CASSISDSDYNELFF.

This clonotype came up a few times. The V and J genes are TRBV6-6 and TRBJ1-1, with unresolved D. There are 13 residues in the CDR3. Germline CDR1 is MNHNY and CDR2 is SVGAGI (reference sequence). Trimming shortened V by 6 bases and J by 4 bases, and 12 bases separated the two germline ends. CDR3 sequence (DNA): TGTGCCAGCAGCCGGGCCCTTGGCACTGAAGCTTTCTTT. It yields the protein CASSRALGTEAFF.

This clonotype was seen repeatedly, ten times or more. The V call is TRBV7-9, the J call TRBJ1-2; D uncertain. Trimming pared 1 base from V and 3 bases from J, leaving 9 bases between. Germline assignment: CDR1 SEHNR and CDR2 FQNEAQ (reference sequence). The CDR3 extends over 14 amino acids. The CDR3 nucleotides read TGTGCCAGCAGCTTAGGCGGGCTAGACTATGGCTACACCTTC. As protein: CASSLGGLDYGYTF. Drawing the rest from reference TRBV7-9 and TRBJ1-2, the complete variable domain is DTGVSQNPRHKITKRGQNVTFRCDPISEHNRLYWYRQTLGQGPEFLTYFQNEAQLEKSRLLSDRFSAERPKGSFSTLEIQRTEQGDSAMYLCASSLGGLDYGYTFGSGTRLTVV.

The table lists this clonotype with many counts. This chain joins TRBV7-8 and TRBJ2-7; TRBD1 aligns across 9 bases. CDR1 is SGHVS, CDR2 FQNEAQ, per germline. The CDR3 spans 13 residues. V shed 6 bases, J shed 5 bases, and the junction held 5 bases outside the gene matches. In DNA, the CDR3 is TGTGCCAGCAGTCCGGACAGGGGCCACGAGCAGTACTTC. Its translation is CASSPDRGHEQYF.

This chain links TRBV20-1 with TRBJ1-1; no clear D gene. The germline V gene has CDR1 DFQATT and CDR2 SNEGSKA (reference sequence). V was trimmed by 5 bases and J by 1 base, leaving 14 bases between them. The CDR3 totals 14 residues. DNA for the CDR3: TGCAGTGCTCGACCTTCCATGGCGAACACTGAAGCTTTCTTT. Its translation is CSARPSMANTEAFF.

The chain employs TRBV6-5 and TRBJ2-7, with 10 bases lining up with TRBD1. CDR1 MNHEY and CDR2 SVGAGI come from the germline V gene. The CDR3 has 15 residues. The junction had 11 bases not matched to a gene; V was cut back by 6 bases and J by 6 bases. The CDR3 spells CASSWGQGIGSEQYF. The CDR3 region has the DNA TGTGCCAGCAGCTGGGGACAGGGGATTGGTTCCGAGCAGTACTTC.

The chain joins TRBV12-3 or TRBV12-4 to TRBJ2-4; possibly TRBD1 or TRBD2 for D (6 bases each). This CDR3 has 19 amino acids. The germline V and J ends were trimmed by 2 bases and 0 bases, with 20 bases remaining between them. The CDR3, as DNA: TGTGCCAGCAGTTTAAGCCAGGGGACTTTATCTCTAGCCAAAAACATTCAGTACTTC. This encodes CASSLSQGTLSLAKNIQYF.

This clonotype was found many times. This chain links TRBV11-2 with TRBJ2-7, with a possible D match to TRBD1 (5 bases). The CDR3 is 15 amino acids. V lost 0 bases to trimming and J lost 7 bases, with 16 bases between them. Looked up from germline, CDR1 is SGHAT and CDR2 is FQNNGV. CDR3 loop: CASSLDPAGIREQYF. CDR3 coding DNA: TGTGCCAGCAGCTTAGATCCCGCAGGGATTCGAGAGCAGTACTTC. Using reference TRBV11-2 and TRBJ2-7 for the parts outside the CDR3, the full variable domain is EAGVAQSPRYKIIEKRQSVAFWCNPISGHATLYWYQQILGQGPKLLIQFQNNGVVDDSQLPKDRFSAERLKGVDSTLKIQPAKLEDSAVYLCASSLDPAGIREQYFGPGTRLTVT.

The chain recombines TRBV27 with TRBJ1-5; the D is unclear. CDR1 is MNHEY, CDR2 SMNVEV, per germline (reference sequence). V lost 5 bases to trimming and J lost 7 bases, with 18 bases between them. The CDR3 is made up of 15 amino acids. CDR3 coding DNA: TGTGCCAGCAGTCCAGGTGATGGGTTAAGGCAGCCCCAGCATTTT. Residues: CASSPGDGLRQPQHF.

A few counts support this clonotype. The V and J genes are TRBV9 and TRBJ1-2; TRBD1 agrees at 10 bases. Germline-derived CDR1 and CDR2 are SGDLS and YYNGEE. The CDR3 covers 17 residues. The V segment lost 3 bases and the J segment 1 base; nucleotides outside the gene matches: 9. The CDR3 nucleotides are TGTGCCAGCAGCGATAGAGGGGACAGGGGTGTTAACTATGGCTACACCTTC. Translated, it gives CASSDRGDRGVNYGYTF.

V usage is TRBV7-9 and J usage is TRBJ2-1; TRBD2 matches at 10 bases. This CDR3 comprises 17 residues. Unmatched junction bases numbered 18, after V lost 7 bases and J lost 9 bases. Germline V lookup: CDR1 SEHNR, CDR2 FQNEAQ (reference sequence). CDR3 in amino acids: CASTATLAGALLGEQFF. The CDR3 coding sequence is TGTGCCAGCACCGCTACTCTAGCGGGAGCGTTGTTAGGTGAGCAGTTCTTC.

The sample holds many counts of this clonotype. The J gene is TRBJ2-7, the V gene TRBV6-1; D ambiguous. With 3 bases removed from V and 3 bases from J, the gap between germline ends came to 15 bases. CDR3 length equals 15 residues. CDR1 and CDR2 from the germline V gene are MNHNS and SASEGT. The CDR3 spells CASSESFLGGYEQYF. The DNA of the CDR3 is TGTGCCAGCAGTGAGAGCTTCTTGGGTGGCTACGAGCAGTACTTC.

The chain couples TRBV6-1 to TRBJ2-7; weak D call: TRBD1 (5 bases). The germline V gene has CDR1 MNHNS and CDR2 SASEGT. This CDR3 has 13 residues. V was pared by 7 bases and J by 1 base, with 11 bases between. The CDR3 DNA sequence: TGTGCCAGCACTATTCGACAGTCCTACGAGCAGTACTTC. Translating gives CASTIRQSYEQYF.

Ten or more counts support this clonotype. The CDR3 sequence is CASSLGLLGYGYTF. For the CDR3, the DNA is TGTGCCAGCAGTTTAGGGCTCCTGGGCTATGGCTACACCTTC. The rearrangement uses TRBV12-3 or TRBV12-4 and TRBJ1-2, with unresolved D. V dropped 1 base and J dropped 4 bases, with 10 bases sitting between them. There are 14 residues in the CDR3.

This clonotype has more than one count but fewer than ten. J is TRBJ2-1 and V is TRBV29-1; possibly TRBD1 or TRBD2 for D (5 bases each). Trimming removed 7 bases at V and 0 bases at J, with 22 bases between. Germline V gene data show CDR1 as SQVTM and CDR2 as ANQGSEA. The CDR3 covers 17 residues. CDR3 in amino acids: CSALGTAMTSSYNEQFF. The CDR3 region has the DNA TGCAGCGCCCTCGGGACGGCAATGACAAGCTCCTACAATGAGCAGTTCTTC.

In the case of this clonotype: The missing conserved phenylalanine or tryptophan at the end of this CDR3 makes a read error likely. The chain links TRBV7-9 to TRBJ2-1, with 7 bases matching TRBD2. Germline-derived CDR1 and CDR2 are SEHNR and FQNEAQ (reference sequence). The V gene end was trimmed by 0 bases and the J gene end by 8 bases; junction bases not matched to a gene: 10. The CDR3 totals 16 residues. The CDR3 here is CASSLAPTGGVDEQFL. The CDR3 nucleotides are TGTGCCAGCAGCTTAGCCCCAACGGGAGGCGTTGATGAGCAGTTCTTA.

This clonotype was observed a single time. The CDR3 end shows no conserved phenylalanine or tryptophan, and so a read error is likely. This CDR3 reads CASSLGASYEQYL. CDR3 DNA: TGTGCCAGCAGCTTAGGGGCCTCCTACGAGCAGTACTTA. The V gene is TRBV7-3, the J gene TRBJ2-7, with D possibly being TRBD1 (5 bases). Germline V CDR1 and CDR2: SGHTA, FQGTGA. V was cut by 2 bases and J by 0 bases, with 5 bases left in between. The CDR3 spans 13 residues.

In this sample, this clonotype turned up many times. The chain uses TRBV7-6 and TRBJ1-1; the match to TRBD1 covers 8 bases. This CDR3 comprises 15 residues. Germline V CDR1 and CDR2: SGHVS, FNYEAQ. The junction had 7 bases not matched to a gene; V was cut back by 5 bases and J by 2 bases. The CDR3: CASSRQGAGNTEAFF. The CDR3 DNA reads TGTGCCAGCAGCAGGCAGGGGGCCGGCAACACTGAAGCTTTCTTT.